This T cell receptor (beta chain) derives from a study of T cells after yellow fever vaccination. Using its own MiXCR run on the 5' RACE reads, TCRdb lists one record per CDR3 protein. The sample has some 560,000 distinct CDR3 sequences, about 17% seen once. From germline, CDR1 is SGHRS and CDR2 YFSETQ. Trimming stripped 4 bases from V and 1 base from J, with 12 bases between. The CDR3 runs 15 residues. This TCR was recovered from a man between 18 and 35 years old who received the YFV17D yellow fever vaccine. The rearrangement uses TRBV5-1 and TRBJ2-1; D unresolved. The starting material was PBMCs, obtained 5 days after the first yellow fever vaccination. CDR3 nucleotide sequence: TGCGCCAGCAGCGTTTTAGCTGAGTCCTACAATGAGCAGTTCTTC. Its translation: CASSVLAESYNEQFF.